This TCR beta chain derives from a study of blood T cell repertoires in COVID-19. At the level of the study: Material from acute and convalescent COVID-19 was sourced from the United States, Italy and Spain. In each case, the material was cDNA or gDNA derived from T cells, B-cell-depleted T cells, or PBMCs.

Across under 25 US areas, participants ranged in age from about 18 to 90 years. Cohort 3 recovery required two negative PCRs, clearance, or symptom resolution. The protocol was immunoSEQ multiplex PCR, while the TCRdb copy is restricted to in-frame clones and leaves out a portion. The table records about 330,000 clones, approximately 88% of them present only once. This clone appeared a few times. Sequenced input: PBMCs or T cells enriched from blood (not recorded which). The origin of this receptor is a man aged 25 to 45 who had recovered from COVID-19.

Written as DNA, the CDR3 is TGTGCCAGTAATTTCGCAGGGAGGCAGCCCCAGCATTTT. Protein product: CASNFAGRQPQHF. This sequence joins TRBV19 and TRBJ1-5; TRBD1 is a possible D gene (5 bases). V was cut by 7 bases and J by 7 bases, with 14 bases left in between. The CDR3 sequence is 13 residues long. The germline CDR1 and CDR2 sequences are LNHDA and SQIVND (reference sequence). Filled out from reference TRBV19 and TRBJ1-5, the complete variable domain reads DGGITQSPKYLFRKEGQNVTLSCEQNLNHDAMYWYRQDPGQGLRLIYYSQIVNDFQKGDIAEGYSVSREKKESFPLTVTSAQKNPTAFYLCASNFAGRQPQHFGDGTRLSIL.